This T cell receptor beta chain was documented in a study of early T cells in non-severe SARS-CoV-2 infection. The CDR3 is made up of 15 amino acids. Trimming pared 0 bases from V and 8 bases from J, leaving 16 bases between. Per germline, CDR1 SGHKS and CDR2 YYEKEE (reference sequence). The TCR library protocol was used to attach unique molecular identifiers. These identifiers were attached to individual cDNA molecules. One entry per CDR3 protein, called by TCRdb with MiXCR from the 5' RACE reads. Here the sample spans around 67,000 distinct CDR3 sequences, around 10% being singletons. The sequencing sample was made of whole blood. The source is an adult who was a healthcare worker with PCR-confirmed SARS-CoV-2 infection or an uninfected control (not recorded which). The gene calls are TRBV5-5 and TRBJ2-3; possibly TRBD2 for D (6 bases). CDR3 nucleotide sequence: TGTGCCAGCAGCTTGGGGGGACTCGCGTCTGGTACGCAGTATTTT. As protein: CASSLGGLASGTQYF.